This is a list of T cell receptor beta chains from one sample in a study of blood T cell repertoires in COVID-19. Only in-frame clones appear in the TCRdb table, and some are missing; sequencing was by immunoSEQ multiplex PCR. The sample lists 100,000 to 150,000 clones, roughly 72% seen once, with over 5.5% in the top ten. Input material: peripheral blood. The origin of the receptors is an elderly man with COVID-19, enrolled during active disease. The CDR3 runs from the conserved cysteine through the conserved F or W. D genes are given only for firm matches. Expanded clones are given a class, and other clones once, few, many or no size at all.

clone size | D gene | J gene | V gene | CDR3 DNA | CDR3 protein
- | - | TRBJ2-3 | TRBV4-3 | TGCGCCAGCAGCCAAGAGGGTTTGGGCGGCACAGATACGCAGTATTTT | CASSQEGLGGTDTQYF
- | - | TRBJ2-2 | TRBV19 | TGTGCCAGTAGTCCCCCGAGCGGGGAGCTGTTTTTT | CASSPPSGELFF
- | - | TRBJ2-2 | TRBV7-9 | TGTGCCAGCAGCTTACACCCACTCTTAGGCCGAGGGAACACCGGGGAGCTGTTTTTT | CASSLHPLLGRGNTGELFF
- | TRBD1 | TRBJ1-1 | TRBV19 | TGTGCCAGTAGTATCCGGACAGGGGGACTGAACACTGAAGCTTTCTTT | CASSIRTGGLNTEAFF
- | - | TRBJ2-5 | TRBV2 | TGTGCCAGCAACCCTGACCCGTTTCGTTTACAGGGACAAGAGACCCAGTACTTC | CASNPDPFRLQGQETQYF
- | - | TRBJ2-2 | TRBV7-2 | TGTGCCAGCAGCTCCGACGCGGCCGGGGAGCTGTTTTTT | CASSSDAAGELFF
few | - | TRBJ2-3 | TRBV7-9 | TGTGCCACCCGCCTATCCGGGTCGACAGATACGCAGTATTTT | CATRLSGSTDTQYF
- | TRBD2 | TRBJ2-3 | TRBV6-1 | TGTGCCAGCAGTGAAGTGGGTAGCGGGAGGGCCTGGGGAGATACGCAGTATTTT | CASSEVGSGRAWGDTQYF
- | TRBD2 | TRBJ2-1 | TRBV7-6 | TGTGCCAGCAGCTTAGTTGTCGGACGGGGGGGCCCCAACACTTACAATGAGCAGTTCTTC | CASSLVVGRGGPNTYNEQFF
many | - | TRBJ1-2 | TRBV20-1 | TGCAGTGCTAGTTCGCCACCAGAGTTGACTGAGAACTATGGCTACACCTTC | CSASSPPELTENYGYTF
- | TRBD1 | TRBJ2-1 | TRBV18 | TGTGCCAGCTCACCGGGACAGGGAAAGAATGAGCAGTTCTTC | CASSPGQGKNEQFF
- | TRBD2 | TRBJ2-1 | TRBV30 | TGTGCCTGGAATCGGGAGGGCTCCTACAATGAGCAGTTCTTC | CAWNREGSYNEQFF
- | - | TRBJ2-7 | TRBV7-6 | TGTGCCAGCAGCCTCTACGACAGTGACTACGAGCAGTACTTC | CASSLYDSDYEQYF
- | - | TRBJ1-3 | TRBV7-2 | TGTGCCAGCAGCTTCGGACAAGTTGGGAACACCATATATTTT | CASSFGQVGNTIYF
few | - | TRBJ2-1 | TRBV14 | TGTGCCAGCAGCCCTTATAGCGGTGAGCAGTTCTTC | CASSPYSGEQFF
- | - | TRBJ2-1 | TRBV11-3 | TGTGCCAGCGGACGGAATAGGGGCAATGAGCAGTTCTTC | CASGRNRGNEQFF